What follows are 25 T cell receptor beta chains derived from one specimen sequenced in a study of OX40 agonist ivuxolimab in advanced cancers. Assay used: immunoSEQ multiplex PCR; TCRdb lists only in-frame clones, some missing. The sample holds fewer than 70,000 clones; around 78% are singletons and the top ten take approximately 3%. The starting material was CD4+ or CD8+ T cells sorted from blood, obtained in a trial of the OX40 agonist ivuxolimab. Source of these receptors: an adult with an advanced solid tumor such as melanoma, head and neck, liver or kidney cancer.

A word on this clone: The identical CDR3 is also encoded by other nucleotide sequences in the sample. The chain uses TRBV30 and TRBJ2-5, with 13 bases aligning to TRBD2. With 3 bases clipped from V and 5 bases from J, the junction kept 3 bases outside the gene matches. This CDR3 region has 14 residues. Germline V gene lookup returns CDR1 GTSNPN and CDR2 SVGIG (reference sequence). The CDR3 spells CAWRPGLAGETQYF. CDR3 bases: TGTGCCTGGAGACCGGGACTAGCGGGGGAGACCCAGTACTTC.

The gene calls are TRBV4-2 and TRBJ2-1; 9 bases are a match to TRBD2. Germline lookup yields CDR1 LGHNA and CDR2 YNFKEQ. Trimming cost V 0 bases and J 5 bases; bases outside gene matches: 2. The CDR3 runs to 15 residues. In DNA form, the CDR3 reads TGTGCCAGCAGCCAAGAAAGCGGGGGGAACAATGAGCAGTTCTTC. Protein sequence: CASSQESGGNNEQFF.

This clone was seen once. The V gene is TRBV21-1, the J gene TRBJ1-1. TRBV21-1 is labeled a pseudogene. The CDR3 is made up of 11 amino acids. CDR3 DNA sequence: TGTGCCAGCTCTCAAAGGACTGAAGCTTTCTTT. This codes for CASSQRTEAFF.

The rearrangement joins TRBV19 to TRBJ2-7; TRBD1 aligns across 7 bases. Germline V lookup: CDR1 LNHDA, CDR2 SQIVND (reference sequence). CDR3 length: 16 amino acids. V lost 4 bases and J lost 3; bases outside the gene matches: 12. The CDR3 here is CASSRRGSGQDYEQYF. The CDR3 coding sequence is TGTGCCAGTAGTAGAAGGGGTTCTGGACAGGACTACGAGCAGTACTTC.

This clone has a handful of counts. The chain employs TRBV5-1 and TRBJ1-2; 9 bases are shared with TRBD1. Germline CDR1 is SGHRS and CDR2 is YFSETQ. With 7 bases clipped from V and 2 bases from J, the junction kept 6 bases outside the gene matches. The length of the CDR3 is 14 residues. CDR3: CASDPGTGNYGYTF. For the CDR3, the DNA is TGCGCCAGCGACCCCGGGACAGGGAACTATGGCTACACCTTC.

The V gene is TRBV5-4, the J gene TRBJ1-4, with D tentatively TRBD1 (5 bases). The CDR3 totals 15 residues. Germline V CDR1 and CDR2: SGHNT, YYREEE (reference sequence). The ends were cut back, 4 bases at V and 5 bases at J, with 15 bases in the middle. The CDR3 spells CASSRGGAENEKLFF. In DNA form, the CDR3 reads TGTGCCAGCAGCCGGGGCGGTGCAGAAAATGAAAAACTGTTTTTT.

The CDR3 DNA reads TGTGCCAGCTCACTGACAGGGAGTGTTAGGGACTATGGCTACACCTTC. Protein product: CASSLTGSVRDYGYTF. The V call is TRBV18, the J call TRBJ1-2, with TRBD1 identical over 7 bases. V shed 4 bases, J shed 3 bases, and the junction held 11 bases outside the gene matches. Germline-derived CDR1 and CDR2 are KGHSH and LQKENI. The CDR3 is 16 residues long.

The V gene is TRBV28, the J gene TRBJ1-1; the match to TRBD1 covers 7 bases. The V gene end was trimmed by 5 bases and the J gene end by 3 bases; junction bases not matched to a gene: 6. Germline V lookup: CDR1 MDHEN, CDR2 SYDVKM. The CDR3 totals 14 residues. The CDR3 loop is CASSPTTGYTEAFF. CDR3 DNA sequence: TGTGCCAGCAGTCCCACGACAGGGTACACTGAAGCTTTCTTT.

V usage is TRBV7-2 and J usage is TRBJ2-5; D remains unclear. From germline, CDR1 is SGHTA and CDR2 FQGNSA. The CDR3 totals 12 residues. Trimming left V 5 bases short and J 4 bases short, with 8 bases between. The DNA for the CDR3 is TGTGCCAGCAGCCCGTCCTCAGAGACCCAGTACTTC. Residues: CASSPSSETQYF.

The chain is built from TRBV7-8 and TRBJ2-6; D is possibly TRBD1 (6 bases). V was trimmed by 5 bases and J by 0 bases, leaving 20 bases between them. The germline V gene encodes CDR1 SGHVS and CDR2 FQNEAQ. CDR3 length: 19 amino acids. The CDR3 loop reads CASSPYRVPIGSGANVLTF. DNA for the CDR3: TGTGCCAGCAGCCCGTACAGGGTGCCGATTGGCTCTGGGGCCAACGTCCTGACTTTC.

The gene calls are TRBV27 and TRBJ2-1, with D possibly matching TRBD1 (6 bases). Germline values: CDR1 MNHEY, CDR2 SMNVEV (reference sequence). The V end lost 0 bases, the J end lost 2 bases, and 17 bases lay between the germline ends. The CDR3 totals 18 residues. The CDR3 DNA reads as TGTGCCAGCAGTTTATCGGGCAGGGGAACCCCCACCTACAATGAGCAGTTCTTC. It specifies CASSLSGRGTPTYNEQFF.

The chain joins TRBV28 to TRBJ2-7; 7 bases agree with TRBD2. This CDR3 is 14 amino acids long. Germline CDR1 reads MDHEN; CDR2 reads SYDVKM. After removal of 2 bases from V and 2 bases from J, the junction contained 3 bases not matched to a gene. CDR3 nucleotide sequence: TGTGCCAGCAGTTTAGGGACTATAGCCTACGAGCAGTACTTC. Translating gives CASSLGTIAYEQYF.

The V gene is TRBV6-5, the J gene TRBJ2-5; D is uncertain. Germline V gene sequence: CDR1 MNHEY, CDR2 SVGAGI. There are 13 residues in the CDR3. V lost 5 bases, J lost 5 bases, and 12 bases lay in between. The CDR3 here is CASSLGIRETQYF. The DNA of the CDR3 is TGTGCCAGCAGTCTGGGAATTCGGGAGACCCAGTACTTC.

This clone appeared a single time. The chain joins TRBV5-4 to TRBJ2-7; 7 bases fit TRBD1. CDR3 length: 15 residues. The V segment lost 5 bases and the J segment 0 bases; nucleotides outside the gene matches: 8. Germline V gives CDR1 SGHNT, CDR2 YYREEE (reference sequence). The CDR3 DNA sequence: TGTGCCAGCAGTTTTGGACAGGACGTCTCCTACGAGCAGTACTTC. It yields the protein CASSFGQDVSYEQYF.

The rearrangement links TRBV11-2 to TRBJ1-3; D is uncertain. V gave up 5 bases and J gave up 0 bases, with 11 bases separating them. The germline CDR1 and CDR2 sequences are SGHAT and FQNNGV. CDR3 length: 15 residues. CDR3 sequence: CASSPGLSSGNTIYF. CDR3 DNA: TGTGCCAGCAGCCCTGGACTGAGCTCTGGAAACACCATATATTTT.

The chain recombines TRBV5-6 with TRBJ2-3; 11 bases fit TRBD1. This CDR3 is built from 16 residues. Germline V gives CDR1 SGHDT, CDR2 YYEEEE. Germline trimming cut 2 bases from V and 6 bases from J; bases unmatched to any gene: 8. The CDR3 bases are TGTGCCAGCAGCTTCCCGGGACAGGGGGAGGGGGATACGCAGTATTTT. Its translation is CASSFPGQGEGDTQYF.

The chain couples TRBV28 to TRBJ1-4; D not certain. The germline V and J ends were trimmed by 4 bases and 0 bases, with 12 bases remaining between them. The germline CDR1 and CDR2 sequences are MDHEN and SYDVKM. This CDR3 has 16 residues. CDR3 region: CASSSPGRPTNEKLFF. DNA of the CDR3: TGTGCCAGCAGTTCGCCCGGGAGGCCAACTAATGAAAAACTGTTTTTT. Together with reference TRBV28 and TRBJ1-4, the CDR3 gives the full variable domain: DVKVTQSSRYLVKRTGEKVFLECVQDMDHENMFWYRQDPGLGLRLIYFSYDVKMKEKGDIPEGYSVSREKKERFSLILESASTNQTSMYLCASSSPGRPTNEKLFFGSGTQLSVL.

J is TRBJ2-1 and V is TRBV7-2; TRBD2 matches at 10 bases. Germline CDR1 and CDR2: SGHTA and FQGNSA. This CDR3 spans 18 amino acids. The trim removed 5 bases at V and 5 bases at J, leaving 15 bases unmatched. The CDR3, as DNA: TGTGCCAGCAGCCAAGATTTGAGCGGGGGGGCCGTCGACAATGAGCAGTTCTTC. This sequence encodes CASSQDLSGGAVDNEQFF.

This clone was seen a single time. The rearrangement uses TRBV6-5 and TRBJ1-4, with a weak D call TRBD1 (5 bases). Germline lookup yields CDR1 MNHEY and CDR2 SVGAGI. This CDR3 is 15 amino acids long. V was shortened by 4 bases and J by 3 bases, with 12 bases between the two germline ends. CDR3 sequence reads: CASSSPGAANEKLFF. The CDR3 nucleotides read TGTGCCAGCAGTTCCCCCGGGGCTGCTAATGAAAAACTGTTTTTT.

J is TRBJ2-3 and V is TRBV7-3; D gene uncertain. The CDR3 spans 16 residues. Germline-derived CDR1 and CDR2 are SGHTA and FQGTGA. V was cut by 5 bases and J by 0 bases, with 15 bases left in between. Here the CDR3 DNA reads TGTGCCAGCAGCCCCCGTGCAGGAACTAGCACAGATACGCAGTATTTT. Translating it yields CASSPRAGTSTDTQYF.

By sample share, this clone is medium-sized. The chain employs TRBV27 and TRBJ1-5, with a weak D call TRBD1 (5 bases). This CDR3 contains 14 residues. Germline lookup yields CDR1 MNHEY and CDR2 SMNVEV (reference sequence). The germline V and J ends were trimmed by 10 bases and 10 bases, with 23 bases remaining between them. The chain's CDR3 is CATSLGQARGPQHF. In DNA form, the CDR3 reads TGTGCCACTAGCTTGGGTCAGGCGAGGGGTCCCCAGCATTTT.

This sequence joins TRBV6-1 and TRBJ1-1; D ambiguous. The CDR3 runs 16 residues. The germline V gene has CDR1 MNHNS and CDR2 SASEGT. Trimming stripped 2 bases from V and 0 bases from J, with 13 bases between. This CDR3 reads CASSEIMGNLNTEAFF. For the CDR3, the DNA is TGTGCCAGCAGTGAAATTATGGGGAACTTGAACACTGAAGCTTTCTTT.

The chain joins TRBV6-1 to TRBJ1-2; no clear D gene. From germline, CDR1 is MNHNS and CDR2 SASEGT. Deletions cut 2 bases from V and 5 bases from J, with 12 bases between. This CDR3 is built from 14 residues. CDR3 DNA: TGTGCCAGCAGTGAAAGTGCCAGTTTTTATGGCTACACCTTC. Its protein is CASSESASFYGYTF.

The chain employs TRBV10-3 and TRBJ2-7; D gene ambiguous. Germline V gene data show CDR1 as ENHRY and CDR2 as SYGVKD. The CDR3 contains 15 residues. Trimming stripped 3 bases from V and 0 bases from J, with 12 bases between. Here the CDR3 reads CAISDWADSSYEQYF. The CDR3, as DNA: TGTGCCATCAGTGACTGGGCGGATAGCTCCTACGAGCAGTACTTC.

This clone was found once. CDR3 nucleotide sequence: TGTGCCAGCAGTTTATATCCCCGTAGTCGTAAGGACTATGGCTACACCTTC. Protein: CASSLYPRSRKDYGYTF. The chain joins TRBV28 to TRBJ1-2; D gene ambiguous. The length of the CDR3 is 17 residues. Per germline, CDR1 MDHEN and CDR2 SYDVKM. Trimming took off 1 base at V and 3 bases at J, with 18 bases between the two ends.